The 2 T cell receptor beta chains listed next were all sequenced from one sample in a study of T cells in Graves' hyperthyroidism and ophthalmopathy. Amplification of TCR beta CDR3 regions was performed using RNA transcripts as template. When the TCR CDR3 underwent first-round RT-PCR, the HTBI primer set was used. MiXCR was run by TCRdb on the multiplex PCR reads, yielding one entry per CDR3 protein. This sample has roughly 500,000 distinct CDR3 sequences; 35% to 50% occur once, and the top ten carry 35% to 50%. The sequencing input was peripheral blood or thyroid tissue (not recorded which). The source is an adult woman with Graves' disease, either hyperthyroidism or ophthalmopathy (not recorded which).

The genes are TRBV11-1 and TRBJ1-2; the match to TRBD1 covers 9 bases. Trimming at V came to 0 bases and at J to 7 bases, leaving 12 bases not matched to a gene. The CDR3 consists of 17 residues. Per germline, CDR1 SGHAT and CDR2 FQDESV (reference sequence). The chain's CDR3 is CASSLAGRTTGGSGYTF. The CDR3 region has the DNA TGTGCCAGCAGCTTAGCTGGTCGGACTACAGGGGGCTCTGGCTACACCTTC.

The chain couples TRBV25-1 to TRBJ2-7; 12 nucleotides line up with TRBD1. There are 13 residues in the CDR3. Germline-derived CDR1 and CDR2 are MGHDK and SYGVNS. V was pared by 6 bases and J by 6 bases, with 3 bases of the junction left unmatched. The CDR3 sequence: CASRGTGGREQYF. The CDR3, as DNA: TGTGCCAGCAGGGGGACAGGGGGCCGCGAGCAGTACTTC.